These 31 T cell receptor beta chains were all obtained from the same sample, sequenced in a study of OX40 agonist ivuxolimab in advanced cancers. Method: immunoSEQ multiplex PCR; TCRdb's copy keeps in-frame clones and lacks some. The table has roughly 93,000 clones, about 90% seen once. The sample here was CD4+ or CD8+ T cells sorted from blood, taken in a trial of the OX40 agonist ivuxolimab. These receptors originate from an adult with an advanced solid tumor such as melanoma, head and neck, liver or kidney cancer.

The genes are TRBV6-5 and TRBJ2-5, with D possibly being TRBD1 (7 bases). The germline V gene encodes CDR1 MNHEY and CDR2 SVGAGI. Trimming left V 7 bases short and J 5 bases short, with 11 bases between. The CDR3 length is 12 residues. The chain's CDR3 is CASKAGGETQYF. CDR3 in DNA: TGTGCCAGCAAGGCAGGGGGGGAGACCCAGTACTTC.

The chain combines TRBV2 with TRBJ2-1; 12 bases fit TRBD2. The germline V gene encodes CDR1 SNHLY and CDR2 FYNNEI. This CDR3 is 18 amino acids long. The V and J ends lost 5 bases and 8 bases, in that order; junction bases with no gene match: 16. The CDR3 protein is CASSKSSGTSGLWYEQFF. The CDR3 DNA is TGTGCCAGCAGTAAGTCGTCCGGGACTAGCGGGCTATGGTATGAGCAGTTCTTC.

The chain combines TRBV19 with TRBJ2-7, with 8 bases that match TRBD2. The V gene end was trimmed by 7 bases and the J gene end by 6 bases; junction bases not matched to a gene: 8. Looked up from germline, CDR1 is LNHDA and CDR2 is SQIVND (reference sequence). The CDR3 extends over 13 amino acids. The DNA for the CDR3 is TGTGCCAGTAATCCTCGGGGGGGGCGCGAGCAGTACTTC. Amino acids: CASNPRGGREQYF. Variable domain in full (rest from reference TRBV19 and TRBJ2-7): DGGITQSPKYLFRKEGQNVTLSCEQNLNHDAMYWYRQDPGQGLRLIYYSQIVNDFQKGDIAEGYSVSREKKESFPLTVTSAQKNPTAFYLCASNPRGGREQYFGPGTRLTVT.

V gene TRBV6-4 combines with J gene TRBJ1-1; D gene uncertain. Trimming cost V 3 bases and J 5 bases, with 13 bases left between them. Germline values: CDR1 MRHNA, CDR2 SNTAGT. CDR3 length: 14 residues. The CDR3 here is CASSEDTRTTEAFF. The CDR3 bases are TGTGCCAGCAGTGAAGACACCCGAACGACTGAAGCTTTCTTT.

The chain joins TRBV7-9 to TRBJ2-7; perhaps TRBD2 as D (5 bases). Between the trimmed V and J ends, which lost 5 bases and 6 bases, there was a span of 20 bases. The V gene's germline CDR1 is SEHNR and CDR2 FQNEAQ (reference sequence). This CDR3 has 15 amino acids. Here the CDR3 reads CASSPRTLRIGEQYF. DNA for the CDR3: TGTGCCAGCAGCCCACGGACTCTCAGGATCGGCGAGCAGTACTTC. The whole variable domain, remainder taken from reference TRBV7-9 and TRBJ2-7, is DTGVSQNPRHKITKRGQNVTFRCDPISEHNRLYWYRQTLGQGPEFLTYFQNEAQLEKSRLLSDRFSAERPKGSFSTLEIQRTEQGDSAMYLCASSPRTLRIGEQYFGPGTRLTVT.

The chain uses TRBV9 and TRBJ2-1; 8 nucleotides agree with TRBD1. The junction had 1 base not matched to a gene; V was cut back by 1 base and J by 1 base. CDR3 length equals 15 residues. CDR1 is SGDLS, CDR2 YYNGEE, per germline. The CDR3 region is CASSVQGASYNEQFF. CDR3 coding DNA: TGTGCCAGCAGCGTACAGGGGGCTTCCTACAATGAGCAGTTCTTC. The entire variable domain, with the rest obtained from reference TRBV9 and TRBJ2-1, is as follows: DSGVTQTPKHLITATGQRVTLRCSPRSGDLSVYWYQQSLDQGLQFLIQYYNGEERAKGNILERFSAQQFPDLHSELNLSSLELGDSALYFCASSVQGASYNEQFFGPGTRLTVL.

The chain recombines TRBV7-9 with TRBJ2-3; D not resolved. CDR3 length: 14 amino acids. The germline V gene has CDR1 SEHNR and CDR2 FQNEAQ (reference sequence). V shed 5 bases and J shed 4 bases, with 13 bases lying between them. The CDR3 loop reads CASSSLLSADTQYF. CDR3 DNA sequence: TGTGCCAGCAGCAGCTTATTGAGCGCAGATACGCAGTATTTT.

The V gene is TRBV10-3, the J gene TRBJ1-1, with a tentative D call TRBD1 (6 bases). From germline, CDR1 is ENHRY and CDR2 SYGVKD. V was cut by 0 bases and J by 8 bases, with 10 bases left in between. This CDR3 spans 13 amino acids. The CDR3 sequence: CAISESSDREAFF. In DNA form, the CDR3 reads TGTGCCATCAGTGAGTCGAGCGACAGGGAAGCTTTCTTT.

This clone was found once. CDR3 sequence reads: CASSYLGQDQETQYF. The CDR3 nucleotides are TGTGCCAGCAGTTACTTGGGACAGGACCAAGAGACCCAGTACTTC. The chain employs TRBV6-5 and TRBJ2-5; 8 bases match TRBD1. Trimming removed 1 base from V and 0 bases from J; junction bases left unmatched: 1. From germline, CDR1 is MNHEY and CDR2 SVGAGI. The CDR3 has 15 amino acids.

The CDR3 DNA follows: TGTGCCCCTCCTGGCTACACCTTC. Protein: CAPPGYTF. This rearrangement joins TRBV5-8 to TRBJ1-2; D is undetermined. The length of the CDR3 is 8 residues. Germline loops: CDR1 SGHTS, CDR2 YDEGEE. V gave up 10 bases and J gave up 7 bases, with 5 bases separating them.

This clone was observed a single time. V and J are TRBV30 and TRBJ2-3; no firm D call. The CDR3 spans 13 residues. V lost 1 base and J 2 bases, leaving 7 bases between the germline ends. Germline values: CDR1 GTSNPN, CDR2 SVGIG (reference sequence). The CDR3 bases are TGTGCCTGGAGTGATGCCGTCACAGATACGCAGTATTTT. Protein product: CAWSDAVTDTQYF.

The chain joins TRBV19 to TRBJ2-5; 9 bases match TRBD2. The CDR3 runs 16 residues. Unmatched junction bases numbered 17, after V lost 10 bases and J lost 5 bases. CDR1 and CDR2 from the germline V gene are LNHDA and SQIVND (reference sequence). CDR3 bases: TGTGCCACCTCATTGGGGATAGCGGGAGAGTCGGAGACCCAGTACTTC. Translating it yields CATSLGIAGESETQYF.

This chain links TRBV6-1 with TRBJ1-2; D gene ambiguous. The CDR3 runs 15 residues. In germline, CDR1 is MNHNS, CDR2 SASEGT. V gave up 2 bases and J gave up 6 bases, with 16 bases separating them. The DNA for the CDR3 is TGTGCCAGCAGTGAAAGGGCAGGACGGACGGATGGCTACACCTTC. Translated: CASSERAGRTDGYTF.

The CDR3: CASSPGVYEQYF. DNA for the CDR3: TGTGCCAGCAGCCCCGGGGTGTACGAGCAGTACTTC. V is TRBV6-5 and J is TRBJ2-7; TRBD2 might be the D (5 bases). The length of the CDR3 is 12 residues. Germline V gene lookup returns CDR1 MNHEY and CDR2 SVGAGI. The V end was cut by 6 bases, the J end by 4 bases, with 10 bases between.

The chain combines TRBV7-9 with TRBJ1-3; D is perhaps TRBD1 (6 bases). The CDR3 is 15 amino acids. With 6 bases removed from V and 3 bases from J, the gap between germline ends came to 15 bases. Germline V lookup: CDR1 SEHNR, CDR2 FQNEAQ (reference sequence). The CDR3 coding sequence is TGTGCCAGCAGTCCCGACAGGAGATATGGAAACACCATATATTTT. It translates to CASSPDRRYGNTIYF.

This chain links TRBV23-1 with TRBJ2-1; 9 bases line up with TRBD1. TRBV23-1 is an ORF; its function is uncertain. The ends lost 2 bases at V and 9 bases at J; junction bases unmatched: 8. This CDR3 spans 15 amino acids. This chain's CDR3 is CASSQGTGFVGEQFF. CDR3 in DNA: TGCGCCAGCAGTCAAGGGACAGGGTTCGTCGGTGAGCAGTTCTTC.

The chain links TRBV7-2 to TRBJ2-7; TRBD1 agrees at 10 bases. The CDR3 consists of 14 residues. V lost 5 bases and J lost 5; bases outside the gene matches: 6. Germline V lookup: CDR1 SGHTA, CDR2 FQGNSA. CDR3 bases: TGTGCCAGCAGCAGCGACAGGGGGCGGAACGAGCAGTACTTC. Its translation is CASSSDRGRNEQYF.

The chain carries TRBV2 and TRBJ2-1, with D perhaps given as TRBD1 or TRBD2 (5 bases each). Germline V gene lookup returns CDR1 SNHLY and CDR2 FYNNEI. CDR3 length: 12 amino acids. The ends were cut back, 5 bases at V and 16 bases at J, with 18 bases in the middle. CDR3 amino acids: CASSSTGTRSFF. The DNA for the CDR3 is TGTGCCAGCAGTTCTACCGGGACCAGGAGCTTCTTC.

The gene calls are TRBV27 and TRBJ1-6; D perhaps matches TRBD1 (5 bases). Per the germline V gene, CDR1 is MNHEY and CDR2 is SMNVEV (reference sequence). Trimming took 7 bases from V and 11 from J, leaving 15 bases between them. This CDR3 is 13 amino acids long. The CDR3 loop is CASTSKGSTPLHF. The DNA for the CDR3 is TGTGCCAGCACCTCGAAGGGGTCGACACCCCTCCACTTT.

This clone was seen only once. The chain carries TRBV5-4 and TRBJ2-7; no reliable D call. The germline CDR1 and CDR2 sequences are SGHNT and YYREEE (reference sequence). CDR3 length: 13 amino acids. V shed 0 bases and J shed 2 bases, with 6 bases lying between them. This chain's CDR3 is CASSLDPAYEQYF. DNA of the CDR3: TGTGCCAGCAGCTTGGACCCCGCCTACGAGCAGTACTTC.

V is TRBV7-3 and J is TRBJ2-7; D tentatively fits TRBD1 or TRBD2 (5 bases each). The germline CDR1 and CDR2 sequences are SGHTA and FQGTGA. CDR3 length: 17 residues. V shed 1 base and J shed 3 bases, with 19 bases lying between them. CDR3 nucleotide sequence: TGTGCCAGCAGCTTAAACGGTAGAGGGGACCTCTACTACGAGCAGTACTTC. Its protein product is CASSLNGRGDLYYEQYF. The whole variable domain, remainder taken from reference TRBV7-3 and TRBJ2-7, is GAGVSQTPSNKVTEKGKYVELRCDPISGHTALYWYRQSLGQGPEFLIYFQGTGAADDSGLPNDRFFAVRPEGSVSTLKIQRTERGDSAVYLCASSLNGRGDLYYEQYFGPGTRLTVT.

The chain uses TRBV19 and TRBJ1-3; a possible D gene is TRBD1 (6 bases). V lost 7 bases and J 4 bases, leaving 8 bases between the germline ends. Germline CDR1 LNHDA, CDR2 SQIVND (reference sequence). This CDR3 contains 12 residues. This chain's CDR3 is CASNREGNTIYF. CDR3 sequence (DNA): TGTGCCAGTAACAGGGAAGGAAACACCATATATTTT.

This chain connects TRBV10-3 to TRBJ2-5; D not resolved. Germline loops: CDR1 ENHRY, CDR2 SYGVKD. The CDR3 covers 13 residues. Trimming cost V 7 bases and J 5 bases, with 14 bases left between them. This chain's CDR3 is CAIMFRLGETQYF. CDR3 bases: TGTGCCATCATGTTCAGGCTTGGGGAGACCCAGTACTTC.

The chain employs TRBV5-1 and TRBJ1-1, with D unresolved. V was pared by 4 bases and J by 1 base, with 17 bases between. Per the germline V gene, CDR1 is SGHRS and CDR2 is YFSETQ. The CDR3 contains 16 residues. CDR3 in DNA: TGCGCCAGCAGCCCCGGACTGATCCTGACGAACACTGAAGCTTTCTTT. Translation gives CASSPGLILTNTEAFF. Combining the CDR3 with reference TRBV5-1 and TRBJ1-1 gives the whole variable domain KAGVTQTPRYLIKTRGQQVTLSCSPISGHRSVSWYQQTPGQGLQFLFEYFSETQRNKGNFPGRFSGRQFSNSRSEMNVSTLELGDSALYLCASSPGLILTNTEAFFGQGTRLTVV.

The chain recombines TRBV6-6 with TRBJ1-1; D is uncertain. Germline assignment: CDR1 MNHNY and CDR2 SVGAGI (reference sequence). CDR3 length equals 14 residues. V was trimmed by 8 bases and J by 0 bases, leaving 13 bases between them. CDR3 region: CASGKRDLNTEAFF. The CDR3 nucleotides read TGTGCCAGCGGAAAGAGAGACTTGAACACTGAAGCTTTCTTT.

This clone occurred a few times. The chain couples TRBV27 to TRBJ2-1; 8 nucleotides match TRBD2. The CDR3 has 13 amino acids. V shed 9 bases and J 5 bases; nucleotides not matched to a gene: 6. Germline values: CDR1 MNHEY, CDR2 SMNVEV (reference sequence). The CDR3, as DNA: TGTGCCAGTACGGGGGGGGGTAACAATGAGCAGTTCTTC. It encodes CASTGGGNNEQFF.

The J gene is TRBJ1-5, the V gene TRBV6-1; 8 nucleotides line up with TRBD1. Germline assignment: CDR1 MNHNS and CDR2 SASEGT. CDR3 size: 13 residues. The J segment lost 7 bases and the V segment lost 8 bases, leaving 7 bases of the junction unmatched. For the CDR3, the DNA is TGTGCCAGCGCCAGGACAGGGCGCCAGCCCCAGCATTTT. Residues: CASARTGRQPQHF.

The CDR3 is CASSLRDPSSYEQYF. DNA for the CDR3: TGTGCCAGCAGCCTCCGGGACCCCAGCTCCTACGAGCAGTACTTC. This chain uses TRBV7-8 with TRBJ2-7; tentatively, D is TRBD1 or TRBD2 (5 bases each). The CDR3 spans 15 residues. The germline gives CDR1 SGHVS, CDR2 FQNEAQ. The V end lost 5 bases, the J end lost 0 bases, and 14 bases lay between the germline ends.

This chain connects TRBV10-3 to TRBJ2-2; 8 bases fit TRBD2. The CDR3 consists of 13 residues. V was pared by 10 bases and J by 7 bases, with 8 bases of the junction left unmatched. Germline V gene lookup returns CDR1 ENHRY and CDR2 SYGVKD. CDR3: CATGRGEHGELFF. The CDR3 nucleotides are TGTGCCACCGGGCGGGGGGAGCACGGGGAGCTGTTTTTT.

The V and J genes are TRBV5-1 and TRBJ1-1; TRBD1 matches at 11 bases. The CDR3 extends over 16 amino acids. Trimming removed 2 bases from V and 4 bases from J; junction bases left unmatched: 7. CDR1 and CDR2 from the germline V gene are SGHRS and YFSETQ. DNA for the CDR3: TGCGCCAGCAGCTTTGGGACAGGGGGATTGAGCACTGAAGCTTTCTTT. It is translated as CASSFGTGGLSTEAFF.

This clone is a singleton in its sample. The V call is TRBV30, the J call TRBJ1-1; D gene uncertain. V was trimmed by 2 bases and J by 1 base, leaving 11 bases between them. The CDR3 has 14 residues. Germline CDR1 GTSNPN, CDR2 SVGIG (reference sequence). The CDR3 DNA is TGTGCCTGGAGTAAAGAGGCCAGGAACACTGAAGCTTTCTTT. Translation: CAWSKEARNTEAFF.